Presented here are 5 T cell receptor beta chains from one specimen sequenced in a study of blood T cell repertoires in COVID-19. Measured with immunoSEQ multiplex PCR; TCRdb has only the in-frame clones, and not every one. Altogether about 210,000 clones are present, around 82% being singletons, with the ten largest covering more than 10%. Sequenced input: peripheral blood. Receptor source: a woman between 40 and 55 years old with acute or convalescent COVID-19.

The chain links TRBV30 to TRBJ1-3; 8 bases map to TRBD1. The CDR3 extends over 14 amino acids. The germline gives CDR1 GTSNPN, CDR2 SVGIG (reference sequence). V was clipped by 0 bases and J by 9 bases; unmatched bases: 7. CDR3 in DNA: TGTGCCTGGAGTGTCCAGGGGGCCCCAGGCACCATATATTTT. Translating gives CAWSVQGAPGTIYF.

The V and J genes are TRBV10-2 and TRBJ2-2; D is possibly TRBD2 (5 bases). The CDR3 is 15 amino acids. CDR1 is WSHSY, CDR2 SAAADI, per germline. Trimming left V 4 bases short and J 4 bases short, with 13 bases between. The CDR3 DNA reads TGCGCCAGCAGTGTTCGGGGTGCCGGCACCGGGGAGCTGTTTTTT. As protein: CASSVRGAGTGELFF.

About this clone itself: Other nucleotide sequences from this sample produce the same CDR3. The chain employs TRBV18 and TRBJ1-4; TRBD1 is a possible D gene (6 bases). The CDR3 loop spans 13 amino acids. Germline CDR1 and CDR2: KGHSH and LQKENI. The ends were cut back, 5 bases at V and 6 bases at J, with 10 bases in the middle. This CDR3 reads CASSRGQDEKLFF. CDR3 in DNA: TGTGCCAGCTCAAGGGGACAAGATGAAAAACTGTTTTTT.

The chain is built from TRBV15 and TRBJ1-2; TRBD1 matches 8 bases. J gave up 7 bases and V 5 bases, and 12 bases lay outside the gene matches. The CDR3 has 15 amino acids. CDR1 and CDR2 from the germline V gene are LNHNV and YYDKDF (reference sequence). The CDR3 loop reads CATSGQGRTEGGYTF. The CDR3 DNA reads TGTGCCACCAGCGGACAGGGAAGGACCGAAGGTGGCTACACCTTC.

As DNA, the CDR3 is TGTGCCAGCAGCCCTGGGGTTATTGACGGTTGGGGGGTCTACAATGAGCAGTTCTTC. Translated, it gives CASSPGVIDGWGVYNEQFF. The chain recombines TRBV7-8 with TRBJ2-1; maybe TRBD2 (6 bases). V was clipped by 5 bases and J by 3 bases, with 26 bases between them. This CDR3 is built from 19 residues. In germline, CDR1 is SGHVS, CDR2 FQNEAQ.